Sequencing of this T cell receptor (beta chain) was carried out in a study of blood T cell repertoires in COVID-19. Repertoires were generated with immunoSEQ multiplex PCR, while TCRdb's copy carries only in-frame clones and drops some. The data hold around 190,000 clones, with roughly 77% observed a single time. Ages ranged from about 18 to 89 years, with residence in some 25 US areas. Germline V lookup: CDR1 MDHEN, CDR2 SYDVKM. There are 14 residues in the CDR3. V was pared by 7 bases and J by 0 bases, with 10 bases between. The TCR was taken from a woman aged 45-60 years with acute COVID-19. The sample comprised PBMCs or T cells enriched from blood (not recorded which). The chain carries TRBV28 and TRBJ1-3, with unresolved D. The CDR3 spells CASTAYVSGNTIYF. For the CDR3, the DNA is TGTGCCAGCACTGCGTACGTCTCTGGAAACACCATATATTTT.